This TCR beta chain derives from a study of T cells after yellow fever vaccination. About the research overall: Fractions with few cells were prepared using SMART-Seq v4 Ultra Low Input. Overall study findings and caveats: Bulk-population clonotypes that are abundant could appear as contaminants in FACS-sorted repertoires. Researchers report a weaker secondary response that nonetheless peaked faster, day 5 versus 15.

MiXCR, run by TCRdb on the 5' RACE reads, gives a single entry per CDR3 protein. The sample consists of approximately 550,000 distinct CDR3 sequences, around 21% of them appearing once. This clonotype was counted a few times. The antigen is undetermined. The CDR3 covers 14 residues. Germline V CDR1 and CDR2: LGHNA, YSLEER. J gave up 3 bases and V 4 bases, and 3 bases lay outside the gene matches. The TCR originated in a man aged 30 to 39 who received the YFV17D yellow fever vaccine. The chain has TRBV4-3 and TRBJ2-3, with 8 nucleotides matching TRBD1. The sequencing used PBMCs, collected 15 days after the yellow fever booster vaccination. CDR3 amino acids: CASSRQGRTDTQYF. DNA for the CDR3: TGCGCCAGCAGCCGACAGGGGAGAACAGATACGCAGTATTTT.